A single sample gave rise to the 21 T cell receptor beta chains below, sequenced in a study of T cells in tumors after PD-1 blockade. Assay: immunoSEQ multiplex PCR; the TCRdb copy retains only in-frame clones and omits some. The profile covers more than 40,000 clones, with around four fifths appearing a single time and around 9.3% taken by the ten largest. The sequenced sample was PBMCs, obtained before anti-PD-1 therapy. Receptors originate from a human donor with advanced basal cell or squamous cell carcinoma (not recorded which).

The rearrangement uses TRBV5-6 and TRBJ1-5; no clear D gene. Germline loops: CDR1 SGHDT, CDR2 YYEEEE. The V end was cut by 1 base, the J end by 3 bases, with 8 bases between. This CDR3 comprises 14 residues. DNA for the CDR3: TGTGCCAGCAGCTTGAGTCACACCAATCAGCCCCAGCATTTT. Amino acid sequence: CASSLSHTNQPQHF.

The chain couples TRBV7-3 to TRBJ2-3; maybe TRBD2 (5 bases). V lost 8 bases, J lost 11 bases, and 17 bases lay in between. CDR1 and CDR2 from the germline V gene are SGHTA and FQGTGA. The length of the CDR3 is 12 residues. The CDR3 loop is CASAGGNSGQYF. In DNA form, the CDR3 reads TGTGCCAGCGCGGGCGGAAATTCGGGGCAGTATTTT.

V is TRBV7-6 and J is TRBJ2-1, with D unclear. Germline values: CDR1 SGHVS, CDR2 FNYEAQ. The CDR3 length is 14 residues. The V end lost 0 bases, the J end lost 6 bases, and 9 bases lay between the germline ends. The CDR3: CASSLAYGVNEQFF. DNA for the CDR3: TGTGCCAGCAGCTTAGCCTATGGCGTCAATGAGCAGTTCTTC.

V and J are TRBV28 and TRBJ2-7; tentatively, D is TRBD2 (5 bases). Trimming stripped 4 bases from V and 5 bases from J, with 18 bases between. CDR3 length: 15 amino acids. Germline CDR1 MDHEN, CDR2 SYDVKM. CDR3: CASSSPAPEGNEQYF. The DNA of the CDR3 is TGTGCCAGCAGTTCGCCGGCGCCAGAGGGTAACGAGCAGTACTTC.

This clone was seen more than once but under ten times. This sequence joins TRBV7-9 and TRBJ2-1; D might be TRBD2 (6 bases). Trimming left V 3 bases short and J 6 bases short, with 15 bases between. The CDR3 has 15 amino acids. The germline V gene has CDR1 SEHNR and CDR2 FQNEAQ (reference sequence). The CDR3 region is CASSFIGSFLNEQFF. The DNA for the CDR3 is TGTGCCAGCAGCTTTATCGGGAGTTTTCTCAATGAGCAGTTCTTC.

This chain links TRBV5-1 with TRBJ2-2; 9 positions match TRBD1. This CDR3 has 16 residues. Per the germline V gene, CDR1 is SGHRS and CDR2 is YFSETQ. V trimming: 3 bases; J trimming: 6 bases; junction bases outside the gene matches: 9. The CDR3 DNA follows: TGCGCCAGCAGCTCGCCGGGGACAGGGTTATCCGGGGAGCTGTTTTTT. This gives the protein CASSSPGTGLSGELFF.

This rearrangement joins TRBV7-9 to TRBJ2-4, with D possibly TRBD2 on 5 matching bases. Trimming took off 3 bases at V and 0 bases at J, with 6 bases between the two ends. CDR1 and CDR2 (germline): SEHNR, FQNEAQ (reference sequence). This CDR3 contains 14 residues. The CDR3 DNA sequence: TGTGCCAGCAGCTTCGGACTAGCCAAAAACATTCAGTACTTC. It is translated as CASSFGLAKNIQYF.

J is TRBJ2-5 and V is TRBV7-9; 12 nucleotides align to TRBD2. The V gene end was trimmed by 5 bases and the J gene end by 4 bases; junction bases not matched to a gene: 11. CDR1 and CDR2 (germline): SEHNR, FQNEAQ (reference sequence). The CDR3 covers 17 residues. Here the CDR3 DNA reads TGTGCCAGCAGCCCAGGCACTAGCGGGGGGTTTGTAGAGACCCAGTACTTC. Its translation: CASSPGTSGGFVETQYF.

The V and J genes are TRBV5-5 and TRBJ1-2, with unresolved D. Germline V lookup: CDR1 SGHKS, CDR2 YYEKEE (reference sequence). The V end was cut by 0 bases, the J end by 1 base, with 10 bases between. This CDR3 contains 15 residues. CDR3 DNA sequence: TGTGCCAGCAGCTTGGCCGGGGATAATAACTATGGCTACACCTTC. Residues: CASSLAGDNNYGYTF. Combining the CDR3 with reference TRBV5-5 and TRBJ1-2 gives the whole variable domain DAGVTQSPTHLIKTRGQQVTLRCSPISGHKSVSWYQQVLGQGPQFIFQYYEKEERGRGNFPDRFSARQFPNYSSELNVNALLLGDSALYLCASSLAGDNNYGYTFGSGTRLTVV.

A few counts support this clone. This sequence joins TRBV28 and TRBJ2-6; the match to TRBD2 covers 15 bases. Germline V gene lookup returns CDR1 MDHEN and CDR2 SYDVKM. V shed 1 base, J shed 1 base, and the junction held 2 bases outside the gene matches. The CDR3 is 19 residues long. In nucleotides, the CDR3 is TGTGCCAGCAGTTTATACGGACTAGCGGGAGGGTCTGGGGCCAACGTCCTGACTTTC. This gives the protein CASSLYGLAGGSGANVLTF.

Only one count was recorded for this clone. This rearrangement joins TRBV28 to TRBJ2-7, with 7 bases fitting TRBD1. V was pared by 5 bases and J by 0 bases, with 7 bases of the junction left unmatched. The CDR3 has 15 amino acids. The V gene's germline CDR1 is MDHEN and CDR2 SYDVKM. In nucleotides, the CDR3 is TGTGCCAGCAGTCTGGACAGGAAAGGCTCCTACGAGCAGTACTTC. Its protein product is CASSLDRKGSYEQYF.

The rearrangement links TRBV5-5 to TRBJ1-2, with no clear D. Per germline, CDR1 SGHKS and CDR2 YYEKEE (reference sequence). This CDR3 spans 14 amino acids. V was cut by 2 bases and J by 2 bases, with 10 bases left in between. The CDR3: CASSFPRQNYGYTF. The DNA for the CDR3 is TGTGCCAGCAGCTTTCCCCGGCAGAACTATGGCTACACCTTC.

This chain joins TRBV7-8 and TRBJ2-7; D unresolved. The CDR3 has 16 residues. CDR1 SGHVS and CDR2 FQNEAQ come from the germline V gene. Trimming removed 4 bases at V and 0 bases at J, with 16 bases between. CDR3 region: CASSSPDDARSYEQYF. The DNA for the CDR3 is TGTGCCAGCAGCTCGCCCGATGACGCACGCTCCTACGAGCAGTACTTC.

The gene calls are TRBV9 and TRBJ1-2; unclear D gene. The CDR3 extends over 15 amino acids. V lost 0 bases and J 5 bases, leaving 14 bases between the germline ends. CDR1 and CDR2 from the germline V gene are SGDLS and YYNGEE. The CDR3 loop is CASSVGVIGGYGYTF. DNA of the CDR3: TGTGCCAGCAGCGTAGGGGTTATTGGAGGGTATGGCTACACCTTC.

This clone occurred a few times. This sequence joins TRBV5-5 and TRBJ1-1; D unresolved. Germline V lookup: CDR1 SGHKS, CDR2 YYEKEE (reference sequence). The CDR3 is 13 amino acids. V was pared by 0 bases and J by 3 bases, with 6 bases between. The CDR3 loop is CASSLVSYTEAFF. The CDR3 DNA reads TGTGCCAGCAGCTTGGTAAGCTACACTGAAGCTTTCTTT.

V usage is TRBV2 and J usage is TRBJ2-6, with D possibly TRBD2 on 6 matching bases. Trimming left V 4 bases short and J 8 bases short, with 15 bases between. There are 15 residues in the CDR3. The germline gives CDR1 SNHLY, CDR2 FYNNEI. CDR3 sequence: CASSGLGEATNVLTF. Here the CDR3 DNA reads TGTGCCAGCAGTGGCCTCGGGGAGGCGACCAACGTCCTGACTTTC. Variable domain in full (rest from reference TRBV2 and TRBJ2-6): EPEVTQTPSHQVTQMGQEVILRCVPISNHLYFYWYRQILGQKVEFLVSFYNNEISEKSEIFDDQFSVERPDGSNFTLKIRSTKLEDSAMYFCASSGLGEATNVLTFGAGSRLTVL.

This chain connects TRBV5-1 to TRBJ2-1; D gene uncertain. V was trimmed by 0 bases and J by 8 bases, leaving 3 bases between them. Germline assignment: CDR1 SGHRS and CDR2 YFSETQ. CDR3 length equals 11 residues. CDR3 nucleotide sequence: TGCGCCAGCAGCTTGGCCTATGAGCAGTTCTTC. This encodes CASSLAYEQFF.

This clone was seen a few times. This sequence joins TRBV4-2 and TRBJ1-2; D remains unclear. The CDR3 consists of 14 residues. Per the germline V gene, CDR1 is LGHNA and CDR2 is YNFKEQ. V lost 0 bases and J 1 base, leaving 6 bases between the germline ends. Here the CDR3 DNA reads TGTGCCAGCAGCCAAGATAACAGTAACTATGGCTACACCTTC. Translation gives CASSQDNSNYGYTF.

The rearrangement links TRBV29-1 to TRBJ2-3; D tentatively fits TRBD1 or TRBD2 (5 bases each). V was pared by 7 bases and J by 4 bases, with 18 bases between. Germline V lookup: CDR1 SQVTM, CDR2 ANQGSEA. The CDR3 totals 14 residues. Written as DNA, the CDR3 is TGCAGCGCATCGGGACCCCCGAGGGCAGATACGCAGTATTTT. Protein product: CSASGPPRADTQYF.

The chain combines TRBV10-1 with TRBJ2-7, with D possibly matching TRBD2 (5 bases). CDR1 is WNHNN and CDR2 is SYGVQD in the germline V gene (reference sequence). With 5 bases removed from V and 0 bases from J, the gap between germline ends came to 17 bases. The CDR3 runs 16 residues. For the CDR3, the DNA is TGCGCCAGCAGTCCCCAAGGCGGAGGTACCTCCTACGAGCAGTACTTC. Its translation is CASSPQGGGTSYEQYF.

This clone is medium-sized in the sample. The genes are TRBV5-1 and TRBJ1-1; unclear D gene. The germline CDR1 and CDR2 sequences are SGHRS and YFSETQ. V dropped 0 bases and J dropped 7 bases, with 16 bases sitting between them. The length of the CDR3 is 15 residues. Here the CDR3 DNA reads TGCGCCAGCAGCTTGGCAGCTCCATCTTCCGATGAAGCTTTCTTT. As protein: CASSLAAPSSDEAFF.